The 12 T cell receptor beta chains below all came from one sample that was sequenced in a study of cytomegalovirus exposure and HLA in healthy donors. With 60 Vbeta and 13 Jbeta primers, the PCR was carried out. Clones were sequenced by immunoSEQ multiplex PCR, and TCRdb holds only the in-frame ones, with some missing. The repertoire has 100,000 to 150,000 clones, roughly 78% of them found once; the top ten carry 1%. The material sequenced was PBMCs. Receptor source: a man aged 35 to 55 in good health and CMV-seronegative.

This sequence joins TRBV5-1 and TRBJ2-2, with 7 bases matching TRBD2. CDR1 and CDR2 from the germline V gene are SGHRS and YFSETQ. The CDR3 has 14 amino acids. V trimming: 6 bases; J trimming: 4 bases; junction bases outside the gene matches: 6. This CDR3 reads CASNWGGATGELFF. In DNA form, the CDR3 reads TGCGCCAGCAATTGGGGGGGTGCCACCGGGGAGCTGTTTTTT.

The rearrangement uses TRBV2 and TRBJ1-1; 7 bases align to TRBD1. This CDR3 contains 12 residues. Looked up from germline, CDR1 is SNHLY and CDR2 is FYNNEI. The J segment lost 10 bases and the V segment lost 6 bases, leaving 8 bases of the junction unmatched. DNA for the CDR3: TGTGCCAGCAGGGCGACAGGGAGGATAGCTTTCTTT. Its translation: CASRATGRIAFF.

This clone has a single count. The chain joins TRBV6-1 to TRBJ2-7; 7 bases line up with TRBD1. The CDR3 length is 15 residues. Germline-derived CDR1 and CDR2 are MNHNS and SASEGT. Trimming cost V 4 bases and J 3 bases; bases outside gene matches: 9. The CDR3 bases are TGTGCCAGCAGTGTCGAGGGGGCTCAAAGCTACGAGCAGTACTTC. It translates to CASSVEGAQSYEQYF.

This chain joins TRBV5-4 and TRBJ2-1, with TRBD2 identical over 8 bases. Germline V gives CDR1 SGHNT, CDR2 YYREEE (reference sequence). The CDR3 sequence is 15 residues long. J was trimmed by 4 bases and V by 5 bases; bases with no gene match: 8. This chain's CDR3 is CASSTSGGSYNEQFF. The CDR3 DNA is TGTGCCAGCAGTACTAGCGGAGGTAGTTACAATGAGCAGTTCTTC.

The chain joins TRBV29-1 to TRBJ2-3, with 8 bases matching TRBD2. The V and J ends lost 4 bases and 2 bases, in that order; junction bases with no gene match: 5. CDR3 length equals 14 residues. Per germline, CDR1 SQVTM and CDR2 ANQGSEA. DNA of the CDR3: TGCAGCGTTGTTCGGGGGGGGGCCACAGATACGCAGTATTTT. As protein: CSVVRGGATDTQYF.

This clone is a singleton in its sample. The genes are TRBV6-5 and TRBJ1-1; D not certain. Trimming took 0 bases from V and 6 from J, leaving 11 bases between them. The CDR3 loop spans 14 amino acids. CDR1 and CDR2 (germline): MNHEY, SVGAGI. The CDR3 reads CASSYSIVPAEAFF. The CDR3 nucleotides are TGTGCCAGCAGTTACTCGATCGTTCCGGCTGAAGCTTTCTTT.

To note about this clone: Distinct nucleotide sequences in the sample also encode this CDR3. The V call is TRBV5-1, the J call TRBJ1-5; tentatively, D is TRBD1 (6 bases). The V end lost 2 bases, the J end lost 4 bases, and 7 bases lay between the germline ends. There are 13 residues in the CDR3. Germline V gene lookup returns CDR1 SGHRS and CDR2 YFSETQ. CDR3: CASSLTGNQPQHF. Written as DNA, the CDR3 is TGCGCCAGCAGCTTAACAGGGAATCAGCCCCAGCATTTT.

The chain recombines TRBV30 with TRBJ2-7; D not certain. CDR1 and CDR2 (germline): GTSNPN, SVGIG (reference sequence). Trimming pared 2 bases from V and 6 bases from J, leaving 11 bases between. The CDR3 has 12 amino acids. The DNA for the CDR3 is TGTGCCTGGAGTCCCCAGTGGAGCGAGCAGTACTTC. Its translation: CAWSPQWSEQYF.

Written as DNA, the CDR3 is TGTGCCAGCAGCTTGGGCCCCACTGGACAGGGGGCCTACGAGCAGTACTTC. It yields the protein CASSLGPTGQGAYEQYF. The chain links TRBV5-6 to TRBJ2-7; 10 bases line up with TRBD1. The ends lost 0 bases at V and 2 bases at J; junction bases unmatched: 8. The CDR3 sequence is 17 residues long. Per germline, CDR1 SGHDT and CDR2 YYEEEE.

The rearrangement uses TRBV7-2 and TRBJ2-7, with 8 nucleotides matching TRBD1. The junction had 3 bases not matched to a gene; V was cut back by 5 bases and J by 9 bases. Germline V gene sequence: CDR1 SGHTA, CDR2 FQGNSA. This CDR3 is built from 11 residues. The CDR3 protein is CASSTGQGQYF. CDR3 nucleotides: TGTGCCAGCAGCACAGGACAGGGGCAGTACTTC. The entire variable domain, with the rest obtained from reference TRBV7-2 and TRBJ2-7, is as follows: GAGVSQSPSNKVTEKGKDVELRCDPISGHTALYWYRQSLGQGLEFLIYFQGNSAPDKSGLPSDRFSAERTGGSVSTLTIQRTQQEDSAVYLCASSTGQGQYFGPGTRLTVT.

In its sample, this clone was seen once. The gene calls are TRBV5-1 and TRBJ2-5; 7 positions match TRBD2. J gave up 2 bases and V 0 bases, and 4 bases lay outside the gene matches. Germline CDR1 SGHRS, CDR2 YFSETQ. This CDR3 spans 15 amino acids. CDR3 bases: TGCGCCAGCAGCTTGGGGCAGCGGGGTCAAGAGACCCAGTACTTC. Residues: CASSLGQRGQETQYF.

This clone was found once. This chain links TRBV5-1 with TRBJ2-2; 10 bases map to TRBD1. The CDR3 is 16 amino acids. Germline CDR1 SGHRS, CDR2 YFSETQ. V shed 2 bases, J shed 5 bases, and the junction held 6 bases outside the gene matches. CDR3 residues: CASSFGQGVVTGELFF. In DNA form, the CDR3 reads TGCGCCAGCAGCTTTGGACAGGGGGTGGTGACCGGGGAGCTGTTTTTT. Drawing the rest from reference TRBV5-1 and TRBJ2-2, the complete variable domain is KAGVTQTPRYLIKTRGQQVTLSCSPISGHRSVSWYQQTPGQGLQFLFEYFSETQRNKGNFPGRFSGRQFSNSRSEMNVSTLELGDSALYLCASSFGQGVVTGELFFGEGSRLTVL.